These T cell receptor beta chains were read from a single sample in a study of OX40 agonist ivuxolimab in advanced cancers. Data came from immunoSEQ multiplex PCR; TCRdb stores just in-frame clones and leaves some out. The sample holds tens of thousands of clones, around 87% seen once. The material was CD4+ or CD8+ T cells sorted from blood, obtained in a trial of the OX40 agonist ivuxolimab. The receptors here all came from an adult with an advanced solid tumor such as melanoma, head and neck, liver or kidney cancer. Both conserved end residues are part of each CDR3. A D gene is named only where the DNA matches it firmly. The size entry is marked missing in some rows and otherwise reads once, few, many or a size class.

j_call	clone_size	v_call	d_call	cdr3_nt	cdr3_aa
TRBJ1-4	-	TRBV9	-	TGTGCCAGCAGCCAACAGGGCGCAACTAATGAAAAACTGTTTTTT	CASSQQGATNEKLFF
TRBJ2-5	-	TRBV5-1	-	TGCGCCAGCAGCTCAATAGTGGGGGGCGATGAGACCCAGTACTTC	CASSSIVGGDETQYF
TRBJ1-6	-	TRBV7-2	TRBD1	TGTGCCAGCAGCGCGCGACAGGGAACGGATTCACCCCTCCACTTT	CASSARQGTDSPLHF
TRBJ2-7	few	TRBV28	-	TGTGCCAGCAGTCTCGGATACGAGCAGTACTTC	CASSLGYEQYF
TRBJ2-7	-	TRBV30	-	TGTGCCTGGAGCCCCGGGGGCCAACTCTCCTACGAGCAGTACTTC	CAWSPGGQLSYEQYF
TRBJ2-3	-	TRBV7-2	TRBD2	TGTGCCAGCAGCATCTGGGGTAGCGGGAGCCCAGATACGCAGTATTTT	CASSIWGSGSPDTQYF
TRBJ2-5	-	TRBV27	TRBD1	TGTGCCAGCAGGTATACAGGGGGCGAGACCCAGTACTTC	CASRYTGGETQYF
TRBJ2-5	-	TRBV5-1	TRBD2	TGCGCCAGCAGCCAGGGACTAGCCGGAGAGACCCAGTACTTC	CASSQGLAGETQYF
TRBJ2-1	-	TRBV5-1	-	TGCGCCAGCAGCTTGGGTCTTGATGAGCAGTTCTTC	CASSLGLDEQFF
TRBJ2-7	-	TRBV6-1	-	TGTGCCAGCAGCAGGGCATCCTACGAGCAGTACTTC	CASSRASYEQYF
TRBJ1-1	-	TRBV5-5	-	TGTGCCAGCAGCTTGCGTCTGGCCGGCCCAGCTCAGGGCGCTTTCTTT	CASSLRLAGPAQGAFF
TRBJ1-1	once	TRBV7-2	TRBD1	TGTGCCAGCAGCTTAGCACCAGGGGGCGCTTGGACTGAAGCTTTCTTT	CASSLAPGGAWTEAFF
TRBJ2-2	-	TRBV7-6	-	TGTGCCAGCAGCAAAATAGCCGCAGCGAACACCGGGGAGCTGTTTTTT	CASSKIAAANTGELFF
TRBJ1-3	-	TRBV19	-	TGTGCCAGTAGTAGGAGCGGATTGACAGTAACTGGAAACACCATATATTTT	CASSRSGLTVTGNTIYF
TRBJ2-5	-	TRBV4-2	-	TGTGCCAGCCGGGGCGCGGGGCGTCAAGAGACCCAGTACTTC	CASRGAGRQETQYF
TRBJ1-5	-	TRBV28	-	TGTGCCAGCAGCCCAGGAAAGGGGGGGGCATATCAGCCCCAGCATTTT	CASSPGKGGAYQPQHF
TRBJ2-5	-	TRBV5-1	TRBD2	TGCGCCAGCAGCTCTGGACTAGCGGAGACCCAGTACTTC	CASSSGLAETQYF
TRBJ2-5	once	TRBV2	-	TGTGCCAGCAGTACAAACCGGGACTTCTATGAACAGTACTTC	CASSTNRDFYEQYF
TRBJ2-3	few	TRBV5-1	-	TGCGCCAGCAGCTTGGAGGGCGGGACAGATACGCAGTATTTT	CASSLEGGTDTQYF
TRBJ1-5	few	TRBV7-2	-	TGTGCCAGCAGCTTAGGTCGGACAGCGGGTCAGCCCCAGCATTTT	CASSLGRTAGQPQHF
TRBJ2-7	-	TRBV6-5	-	TGTGCCAGCAGTTACCACCGGGACACCCTCTACGAGCAGTACTTC	CASSYHRDTLYEQYF
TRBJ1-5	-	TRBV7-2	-	TGTGCCAGCAGCTCCCGACAGGCAAATCAGCCCCAGCATTTT	CASSSRQANQPQHF
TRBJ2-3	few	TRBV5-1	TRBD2	TGCGCCAGCAGCAATAGCGGGGGGCGCACAGATACGCAGTATTTT	CASSNSGGRTDTQYF
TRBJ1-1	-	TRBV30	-	TGTGCCTGGGGACGAATAAGAGGACACCCGAACACTGAAGCTTTCTTT	CAWGRIRGHPNTEAFF
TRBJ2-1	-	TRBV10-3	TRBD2	TGTGCCATCAGCCCCTTAATAGCGGGATCGAATGAGCAGTTCTTC	CAISPLIAGSNEQFF
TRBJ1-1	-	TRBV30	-	TGTGCCTGGATGAGGGCGGGGAACACTGAAGCTTTCTTT	CAWMRAGNTEAFF
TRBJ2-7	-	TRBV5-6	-	TGTGCCAGCAGCCCCCGTCCGGGGGCGCTCGAGCAGTACTTC	CASSPRPGALEQYF
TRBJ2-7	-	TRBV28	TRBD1	TGTGCCAGCAGCACTCCAGGGGGCGTGGGTCACGAGCAGTACTTC	CASSTPGGVGHEQYF
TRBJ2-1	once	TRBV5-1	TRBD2	TGCGCCAGCAGCTTAACTAGCGGGAGCAATGAGCAGTTCTTC	CASSLTSGSNEQFF
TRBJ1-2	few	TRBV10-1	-	TGCGCCAGCAGTCCGGGCCTCGGTGGTGGCTACACCTTC	CASSPGLGGGYTF
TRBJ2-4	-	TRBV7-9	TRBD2	TGTGCCAGCAGCCCGGGAGGGCTCGGAATAGCCAAAAACATTCAGTACTTC	CASSPGGLGIAKNIQYF
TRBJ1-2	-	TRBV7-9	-	TGTGCCATCGAGGACGGACGCTATGGCTACACCTTC	CAIEDGRYGYTF
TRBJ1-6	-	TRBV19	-	TGTGCCAGTAGTATAGGCCCCGACGGGGCGTCTTCACCCCTCCACTTT	CASSIGPDGASSPLHF
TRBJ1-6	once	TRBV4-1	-	TGCGCCAGCAGCCCAGGGGCATTCTCTAATTCACCCCTCCACTTT	CASSPGAFSNSPLHF
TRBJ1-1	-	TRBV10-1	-	TGCGCCAGCAGTGGGGATTTAGTCGGTGAAGCTTTCTTT	CASSGDLVGEAFF
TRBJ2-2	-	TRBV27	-	TGTGCCAGCAGTTTATCCCTAGAGACCACCGGGGAGCTGTTTTTT	CASSLSLETTGELFF
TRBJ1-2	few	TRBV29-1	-	TGCAGCGCCCTAAGCCGCTATGGCTACACCTTC	CSALSRYGYTF
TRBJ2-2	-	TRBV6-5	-	TGTGCCAGCAGTTACTCCCCGGTACCGACCGGGGAGCTGTTTTTT	CASSYSPVPTGELFF
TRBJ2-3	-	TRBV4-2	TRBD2	TGTGCCAGCAGCCAAGAGGGACTAGCGGGGGTTAACACAGATACGCAGTATTTT	CASSQEGLAGVNTDTQYF
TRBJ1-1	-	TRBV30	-	TGTGCCTGGAGTGGGATGAACACTGAAGCTTTCTTT	CAWSGMNTEAFF
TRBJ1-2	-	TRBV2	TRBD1	TGTGCCAGCAGGAGCCAGGGGGATGGGCCTTACACCTTC	CASRSQGDGPYTF
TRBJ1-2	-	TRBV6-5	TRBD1	TGTGCCAGCAGTTACGGGGGACAGCCCTATGGCTACACCTTC	CASSYGGQPYGYTF
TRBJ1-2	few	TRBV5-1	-	TGCGCCAGCAGCTTTCGGAGGGGGGACTATGGCTACACCTTC	CASSFRRGDYGYTF
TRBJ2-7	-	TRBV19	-	TGTGCCAGTAGTCAAGGGGGGCCTGGCGAGCAGTACTTC	CASSQGGPGEQYF
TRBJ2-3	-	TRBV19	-	TGTGCCAGTAGTTTGTCTCCGACAGATACGCAGTATTTT	CASSLSPTDTQYF